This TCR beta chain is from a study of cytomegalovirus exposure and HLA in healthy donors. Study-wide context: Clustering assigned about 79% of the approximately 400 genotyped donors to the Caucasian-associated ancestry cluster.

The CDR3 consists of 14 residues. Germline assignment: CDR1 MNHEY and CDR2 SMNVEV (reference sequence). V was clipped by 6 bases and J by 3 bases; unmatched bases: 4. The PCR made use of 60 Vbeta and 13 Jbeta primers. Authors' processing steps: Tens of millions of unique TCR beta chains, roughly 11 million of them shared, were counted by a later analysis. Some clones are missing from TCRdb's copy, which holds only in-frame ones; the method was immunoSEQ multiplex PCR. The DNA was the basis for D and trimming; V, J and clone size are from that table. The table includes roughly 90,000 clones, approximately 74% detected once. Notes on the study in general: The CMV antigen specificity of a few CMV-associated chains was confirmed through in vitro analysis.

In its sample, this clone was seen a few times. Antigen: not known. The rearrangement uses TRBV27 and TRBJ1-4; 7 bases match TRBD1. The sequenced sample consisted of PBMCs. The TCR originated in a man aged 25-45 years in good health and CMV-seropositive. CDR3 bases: TGTGCCAGCAGATTCCAGGGGGCTAATGAAAAACTGTTTTTT. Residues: CASRFQGANEKLFF. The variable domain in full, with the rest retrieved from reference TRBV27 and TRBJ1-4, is EAQVTQNPRYLITVTGKKLTVTCSQNMNHEYMSWYRQDPGLGLRQIYYSMNVEVTDKGDVPEGYKVSRKEKRNFPLILESPSPNQTSLYFCASRFQGANEKLFFGSGTQLSVL.